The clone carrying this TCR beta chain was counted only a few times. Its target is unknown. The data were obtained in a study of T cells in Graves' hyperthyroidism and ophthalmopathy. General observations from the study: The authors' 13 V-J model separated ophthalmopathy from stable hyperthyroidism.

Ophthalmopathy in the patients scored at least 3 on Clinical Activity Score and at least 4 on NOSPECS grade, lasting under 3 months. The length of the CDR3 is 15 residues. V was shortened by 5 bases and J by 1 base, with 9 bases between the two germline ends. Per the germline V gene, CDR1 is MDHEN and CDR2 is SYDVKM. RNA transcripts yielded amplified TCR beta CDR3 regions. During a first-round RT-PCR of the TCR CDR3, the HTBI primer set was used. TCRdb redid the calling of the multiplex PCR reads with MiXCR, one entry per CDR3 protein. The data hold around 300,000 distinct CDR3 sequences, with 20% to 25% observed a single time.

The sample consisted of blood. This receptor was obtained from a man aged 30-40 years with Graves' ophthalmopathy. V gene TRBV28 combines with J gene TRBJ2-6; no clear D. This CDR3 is CASSLIGSGANVLTF. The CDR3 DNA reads TGTGCCAGCAGTCTAATTGGGTCTGGGGCCAACGTCCTGACTTTC.